The clone carrying this T cell receptor beta chain has only one observation. The antigen is unknown. The source of the sample is a study of T cell responses to AZD1222 COVID-19 vaccine. Study observations and caveats: Spike was spanned by vaccine-associated CD4 TCRs, which were dominant at 160-218 and 743-854. Donors, mostly white British, included more females; clonal diversity was possibly underestimated. Unmutated variant regions are reportedly the target of nearly half of TCRs that are spike-specific.

TCRdb's copy holds only in-frame clones and misses some; the assay was immunoSEQ multiplex PCR. The sample lists about 81,000 clones; 75% to 90% were seen once. The study pooled second doses at about 4 or about 12 weeks. This clonotype originated in an adult who received the AZD1222 COVID-19 vaccine. Specimen: peripheral blood, collected 28 days after the second AZD1222 dose.

The CDR3 region is CASSIEQGATGELFF. As DNA, the CDR3 is TGTGCCAGTAGTATAGAGCAGGGGGCAACCGGGGAGCTGTTTTTT. V and J are TRBV19 and TRBJ2-2, with TRBD1 matching over 8 bases. Per the germline V gene, CDR1 is LNHDA and CDR2 is SQIVND (reference sequence). The CDR3 covers 15 residues. With V trimmed by 0 bases and J by 5 bases, 2 bases remained unmatched.